The rows below give T cell receptor beta chains drawn from one sample of a study of T cells expressing NK-cell markers. TCRdb reprocessed the 5' RACE reads and stores each CDR3 protein as one record, lacking DNA. The table counts around 110,000 distinct CDR3 sequences; around a sixth lies in the top ten. Sequencing input: blood T cells: a sorted CD56 or NKG2C T cell subset, CD4+ or CD8+ T cells, or bulk PBMC T cells (not recorded which). The receptor set was obtained from a woman between 18 and 70 years old in good health. Both conserved end residues are part of each CDR3. Each record gives: V gene, clone size, J gene, CDR3 protein. Rows may omit the clone size; those that give it use once, few, many or a size class.

>TRBV4-1|NA|TRBJ1-1
CASSPRRNTEAFF
>TRBV6-5|medium-sized|TRBJ2-2
CASSYRGGVGGGPTGELFF
>TRBV5-1|NA|TRBJ2-5
CASRPRDYDLETQYF
>TRBV3-1|NA|TRBJ2-1
CATQSVRSSYNEQFF
>TRBV5-6|NA|TRBJ1-5
CASSFWGNQPQHF
>TRBV6-5|NA|TRBJ1-1
CASSYGQGKTEAFF
>TRBV29-1|NA|TRBJ2-2
CSAEGQGNTGELFF
>TRBV28|NA|TRBJ1-5
CASSLFGQPQHF
>TRBV18|NA|TRBJ2-2
CASSPTSEARPGELFF
>TRBV7-9|NA|TRBJ2-2
CASSPDSGNTGELFF
>TRBV20-1|NA|TRBJ2-7
CSASLAGIRYEQYF
>TRBV12-3/TRBV12-4|NA|TRBJ2-1
CASSQPGQGDGDEQFF
>TRBV5-6|NA|TRBJ2-1
CASSTGGRALLDNEQFF
>TRBV11-2|NA|TRBJ2-7
CASSLLAGGVTYEQYF
>TRBV9|NA|TRBJ1-1
CASSVDGDKAFF
>TRBV9|NA|TRBJ2-7
CASSAQAGADYEQYF
>TRBV20-1|NA|TRBJ2-1
CSARVREGGSNEQFF
>TRBV7-2|NA|TRBJ2-3
CASSLLVSTDTQYF
>TRBV7-8|NA|TRBJ2-1
CASSSRGGWGVYNEQFF
>TRBV5-1|NA|TRBJ1-5
CASSSGQANQPQHF
>TRBV28|NA|TRBJ2-7
CASRRTGLEQYF
>TRBV10-3|NA|TRBJ1-3
CAISESWADTIYF
>TRBV7-9|NA|TRBJ2-1
CASTRDSAYNEQFF
>TRBV20-1|NA|TRBJ2-5
CSAKLAGGETQYF
>TRBV19|NA|TRBJ2-7
CASSIGEAGLYEQYF
>TRBV27|NA|TRBJ1-5
CASRDSPLQPQHF
>TRBV4-3|NA|TRBJ2-1
CASSQVGGLAGSDEQFF
>TRBV12-3/TRBV12-4|NA|TRBJ1-1
CASSLSRRNTEAFF
>TRBV12-3/TRBV12-4|NA|TRBJ2-1
CASSMDNEQFF
>TRBV7-3|NA|TRBJ2-3
CASSPLGAASTDTQYF
>TRBV29-1|NA|TRBJ2-3
CSVHLAGGYTDTQYF
>TRBV24-1|NA|TRBJ2-7
CATSEGVSYEQYF
>TRBV6-1|NA|TRBJ2-6
CASSPGLSGANVLTF
>TRBV4-3|NA|TRBJ2-3
CASSQEVGGRDTDTQYF
>TRBV20-1|NA|TRBJ1-3
CSAPSDSSSGNTIYF
>TRBV7-6|NA|TRBJ1-1
CASSPTSGSEAFF
>TRBV27|NA|TRBJ2-3
CASSFGYTDTQYF
>TRBV7-9|NA|TRBJ2-3
CASSPRLAGEITDTQYF
>TRBV4-1|NA|TRBJ2-3
CASSIESGRAADTQYF
>TRBV28|NA|TRBJ2-4
CASSSLIGRDRVFWSDKNIQYF
>TRBV4-3|NA|TRBJ2-1
CASSQDAGTSYNEQFF
>TRBV12-3/TRBV12-4|NA|TRBJ2-5
CASSWGLQETQYF
>TRBV28|NA|TRBJ2-5
CASSFPTGLAETQYF
>TRBV28|NA|TRBJ1-1
CASSLKFRTGEWDTEAFF
>TRBV7-9|NA|TRBJ2-7
CASSSIGLSYEQYF
>TRBV12-3/TRBV12-4|NA|TRBJ1-2
CASSTTLLAGTTYGYTF
>TRBV12-3/TRBV12-4|NA|TRBJ1-1
CATRQGRVTEAFF
>TRBV6-5|NA|TRBJ2-3
CASSYQRYTDTQYF
>TRBV7-2|NA|TRBJ2-7
CASSLADAYEQYF
>TRBV10-3|NA|TRBJ2-1
CAGGGGATGVENEQFF